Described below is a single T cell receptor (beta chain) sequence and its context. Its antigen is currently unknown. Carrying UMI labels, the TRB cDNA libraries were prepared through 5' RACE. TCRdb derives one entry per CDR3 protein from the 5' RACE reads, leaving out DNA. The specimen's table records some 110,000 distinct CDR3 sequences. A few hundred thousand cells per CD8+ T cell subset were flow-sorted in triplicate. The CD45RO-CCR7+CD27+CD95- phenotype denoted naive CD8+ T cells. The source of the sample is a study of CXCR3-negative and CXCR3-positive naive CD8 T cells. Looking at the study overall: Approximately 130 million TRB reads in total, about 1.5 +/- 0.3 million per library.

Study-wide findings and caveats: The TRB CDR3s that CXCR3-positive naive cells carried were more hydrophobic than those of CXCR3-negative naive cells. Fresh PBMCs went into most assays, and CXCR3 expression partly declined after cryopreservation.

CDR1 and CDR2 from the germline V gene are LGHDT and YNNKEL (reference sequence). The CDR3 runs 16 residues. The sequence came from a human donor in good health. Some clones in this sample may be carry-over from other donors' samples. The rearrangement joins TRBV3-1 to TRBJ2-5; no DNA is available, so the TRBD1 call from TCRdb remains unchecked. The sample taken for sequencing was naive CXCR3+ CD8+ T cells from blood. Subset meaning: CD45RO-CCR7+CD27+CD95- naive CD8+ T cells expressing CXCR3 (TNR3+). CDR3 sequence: CASSQGAQGNEETQYF.